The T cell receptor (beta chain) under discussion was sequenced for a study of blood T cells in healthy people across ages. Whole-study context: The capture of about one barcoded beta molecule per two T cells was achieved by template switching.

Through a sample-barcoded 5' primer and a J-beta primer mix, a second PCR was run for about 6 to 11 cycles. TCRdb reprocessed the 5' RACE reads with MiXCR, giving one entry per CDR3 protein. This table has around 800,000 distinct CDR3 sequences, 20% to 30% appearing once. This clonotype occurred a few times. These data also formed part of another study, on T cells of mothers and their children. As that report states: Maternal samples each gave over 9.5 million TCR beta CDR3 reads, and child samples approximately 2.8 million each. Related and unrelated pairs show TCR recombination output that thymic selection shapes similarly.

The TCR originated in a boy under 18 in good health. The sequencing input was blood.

The CDR3 loop reads CSARGLRQETQYF. In nucleotides, the CDR3 is TGCAGTGCTAGAGGACTTCGACAAGAGACCCAGTACTTC. V gene TRBV20-1 combines with J gene TRBJ2-5; D ambiguous. The V gene's germline CDR1 is DFQATT and CDR2 SNEGSKA (reference sequence). Between the trimmed V and J ends, which lost 1 base and 2 bases, there was a span of 8 bases. This CDR3 contains 13 residues.